Following are 23 T cell receptor beta chains from one sample sequenced in a study of blood T cells in healthy people across ages (dated by TCRdb to between 2014 and 2016). Libraries came from 5' RACE. TCRdb records Illumina HiSeq 2500 as the sequencer. The second PCR ran for about 6 to 12 cycles and used a J-beta primer mix along with a sample-barcoded 5' primer. Starting from the raw public reads, TCRdb applied fastp trimming at Q25, assembled clones with MiXCR and retained in-frame beta chains. All rows with the same CDR3 protein become a single entry with the most common DNA and genes. Across this sample there are some 1.5 million distinct CDR3 sequences, with approximately 28% seen only once. Roughly 8.2% of the sample lies in the top ten. The sequenced sample consisted of blood. These receptors all come from a woman under 40 in good health.

V is TRBV5-6 and J is TRBJ1-5; tentative D call: TRBD1 (5 bases). The CDR3 consists of 14 residues. Deletions cut 3 bases from V and 4 bases from J, with 11 bases between. The V gene's germline CDR1 is SGHDT and CDR2 YYEEEE. This CDR3 reads CASSSWGRNQPQHF. In DNA form, the CDR3 reads TGTGCCAGCAGCTCTTGGGGCAGAAATCAGCCCCAGCATTTT.

This clonotype was seen ten or more times. The V call is TRBV12-3 or TRBV12-4, the J call TRBJ2-5; weak D call: TRBD1 (6 bases). V lost 7 bases to trimming and J lost 5 bases, with 17 bases between them. CDR3 length equals 14 residues. This chain's CDR3 is CASTSQGFRETQYF. CDR3 DNA: TGTGCCAGCACTTCACAGGGCTTTCGGGAGACCCAGTACTTC.

The CDR3 DNA sequence: TGCAGTGCTAGATCACCCGGGACTAGCGGGAGGGCCGTGGAGACCCAGTACTTC. Translating gives CSARSPGTSGRAVETQYF. The chain has TRBV20-1 and TRBJ2-7; TRBD2 matches 16 bases. The last part of the DNA fits TRBJ2-5 better; the J call may be wrong. Germline CDR1 DFQATT, CDR2 SNEGSKA (reference sequence). This CDR3 contains 18 residues.

The chain joins TRBV13 to TRBJ2-5, with unresolved D. From germline, CDR1 is PRHDT and CDR2 FYEKMQ (reference sequence). The length of the CDR3 is 14 residues. Trimming pared 5 bases from V and 2 bases from J, leaving 12 bases between. CDR3 protein: CASSQTASQETQYF. The CDR3 nucleotides read TGTGCCAGCAGCCAAACCGCTTCGCAAGAGACCCAGTACTTC.

This clonotype turned up a few times. V and J are TRBV18 and TRBJ1-5, with D possibly TRBD1 on 6 matching bases. CDR1 is KGHSH and CDR2 is LQKENI in the germline V gene. This CDR3 comprises 15 residues. Trimming took off 5 bases at V and 1 base at J, with 12 bases between the two ends. In DNA, the CDR3 is TGTGCCAGCTCATCACAGGGTAGGAGCAATCAGCCCCAGCATTTT. As protein: CASSSQGRSNQPQHF.

With respect to this clonotype: This may arise from a read error, as a much more abundant clone is one base away. The V and J genes are TRBV7-9 and TRBJ2-5, with TRBD2 matching 12 bases. The J call may not be correct, given that the DNA end is closer to TRBJ2-7. Germline V gene lookup returns CDR1 SEHNR and CDR2 FQNEAQ (reference sequence). The CDR3 has 15 amino acids. The CDR3 coding sequence is TGTGCCAGCAGCTTAGAGGCTAGCGGGAGGGCCGAGCAGTACTTC. Encoded protein: CASSLEASGRAEQYF.

This chain uses TRBV7-8 with TRBJ2-2; TRBD2 aligns across 7 bases. The germline gives CDR1 SGHVS, CDR2 FQNEAQ. V lost 3 bases to trimming and J lost 2 bases; unmatched junction nucleotides: 3. The CDR3 length is 15 residues. The CDR3 DNA is TGTGCCAGCAGCTTTGAGGGACTAAACACCGGGGAGCTGTTTTTT. This gives the protein CASSFEGLNTGELFF.

Of note for this clonotype: One end of the junction varies from germline; a read error may be responsible. J is TRBJ1-5 and V is TRBV12-3 or TRBV12-4, with 7 bases aligning to TRBD1. CDR3 length equals 13 residues. The CDR3 region is CTSSLQGGQPQHF. Here the CDR3 DNA reads TGTACCAGCAGTTTGCAGGGGGGACAGCCCCAGCATTTT.

The chain employs TRBV7-2 and TRBJ2-2; D perhaps matches TRBD2 (6 bases). Germline CDR1 and CDR2: SGHTA and FQGNSA. Trimming removed 4 bases at V and 8 bases at J, with 20 bases between. The CDR3 runs to 16 residues. CDR3 sequence: CASSSRRAEGRGELFF. DNA of the CDR3: TGTGCCAGCAGCTCGCGAAGGGCGGAGGGTCGTGGGGAGCTGTTTTTT.

V usage is TRBV19 and J usage is TRBJ1-5; no clear D. Trimming pared 1 base from V and 0 bases from J, leaving 7 bases between. The CDR3 totals 15 residues. Germline loops: CDR1 LNHDA, CDR2 SQIVND (reference sequence). CDR3 region: CASSIGVYSNQPQHF. The DNA for the CDR3 is TGTGCCAGTAGTATAGGAGTTTATAGCAATCAGCCCCAGCATTTT.

This clonotype was observed many times. The chain uses TRBV28 and TRBJ2-7; 8 nucleotides line up with TRBD2. This CDR3 has 14 residues. Germline V lookup: CDR1 MDHEN, CDR2 SYDVKM. With V trimmed by 3 bases and J by 3 bases, 4 bases remained unmatched. This CDR3 reads CASSLVAGHYEQYF. In nucleotides, the CDR3 is TGTGCCAGCAGTTTGGTAGCGGGGCACTACGAGCAGTACTTC.

The J gene is TRBJ1-4, the V gene TRBV7-2; D is ambiguous. Germline CDR1 SGHTA, CDR2 FQGNSA. This CDR3 is built from 13 residues. V lost 6 bases and J lost 8, with 13 bases in between. CDR3 protein: CASRERVGEKLFF. The CDR3 DNA sequence: TGTGCCAGCAGGGAGAGGGTAGGAGAAAAACTGTTTTTT.

The rearrangement uses TRBV5-1 and TRBJ2-3, with 7 positions matching TRBD1. The V gene end was trimmed by 5 bases and the J gene end by 4 bases; junction bases not matched to a gene: 4. Germline V gene sequence: CDR1 SGHRS, CDR2 YFSETQ. This CDR3 contains 13 residues. CDR3 in DNA: TGCGCCAGCAGGATGAGGGGGCCAGATACGCAGTATTTT. This translates into CASRMRGPDTQYF.

This clonotype was seen a handful of times. The V gene is TRBV7-3, the J gene TRBJ1-1, with D possibly being TRBD1 (6 bases). Trimming pared 0 bases from V and 6 bases from J, leaving 8 bases between. Germline V gene data show CDR1 as SGHTA and CDR2 as FQGTGA. The CDR3 has 13 residues. The CDR3 here is CASSLTAGAEAFF. CDR3 nucleotide sequence: TGTGCCAGCAGCTTAACGGCAGGGGCTGAAGCTTTCTTT.

The rearrangement links TRBV20-1 to TRBJ1-1; no clear D gene. Germline V gene sequence: CDR1 DFQATT, CDR2 SNEGSKA (reference sequence). V was trimmed by 3 bases and J by 5 bases, leaving 7 bases between them. CDR3 length equals 11 residues. CDR3 bases: TGCAGTGCTAGTTACGAAACTGAAGCTTTCTTT. Encoded protein: CSASYETEAFF.

The chain carries TRBV15 and TRBJ2-3; possible D gene TRBD2, 5 bases. CDR3 size: 17 residues. Trimming cost V 3 bases and J 2 bases, with 18 bases left between them. The germline V gene encodes CDR1 LNHNV and CDR2 YYDKDF (reference sequence). CDR3 protein: CATSSYTEEIATDTQYF. CDR3 bases: TGTGCCACCAGCAGCTACACGGAGGAGATAGCCACAGATACGCAGTATTTT. The variable domain in full, with the rest retrieved from reference TRBV15 and TRBJ2-3, is DAMVIQNPRYQVTQFGKPVTLSCSQTLNHNVMYWYQQKSSQAPKLLFHYYDKDFNNEADTPDNFQSRRPNTSFCFLDIRSPGLGDTAMYLCATSSYTEEIATDTQYFGPGTRLTVL.

With regard to this clonotype: A much larger clone sits a single nucleotide away, making a read error possible. The genes are TRBV12-3 or TRBV12-4 and TRBJ2-5; 7 bases map to TRBD1. The CDR3 has 14 amino acids. As DNA, the CDR3 is TGTGCCAGCAGTCGACAGGGAACGAGAGAGACCCGGTACTTC. Encoded protein: CASSRQGTRETRYF.

The chain carries TRBV14 and TRBJ2-7; D is unresolved. CDR3 size: 15 residues. Trimming pared 2 bases from V and 0 bases from J, leaving 11 bases between. CDR1 and CDR2 from the germline V gene are SGHDN and FVKESK. The CDR3 protein is CASSQFRSSSYEQYF. The CDR3 DNA is TGTGCCAGCAGCCAATTTCGTTCTAGCTCCTACGAGCAGTACTTC.

As to this clonotype: Compared with germline, one end of the junction differs, possibly owing to a read error. The chain has TRBV7-9 and TRBJ2-1; D is possibly TRBD1 or TRBD2 (5 bases each). The J call is in doubt because the DNA end fits TRBJ2-7 better. Germline CDR1 is SEHNR and CDR2 is FQNEAQ (reference sequence). The CDR3 is 17 amino acids. The CDR3 spells CTSSSAGRGSSYNEQYF. The CDR3 region has the DNA TGTACCAGCAGCTCGGCGGGTAGGGGCAGCTCCTACAATGAGCAGTACTTC.

Regarding this clonotype: Mismatch with germline at one junction end may stem from a read error. This chain connects TRBV5-1 to TRBJ2-5; D is possibly TRBD1 (6 bases). The CDR3 runs to 13 residues. The V gene's germline CDR1 is SGHRS and CDR2 YFSETQ. The CDR3, as DNA: TGCGCCAGCAGCGACAGGTACCAAGAGACCCAGGACTTC. Its protein is CASSDRYQETQDF.

This clonotype appeared a few times. The V and J genes are TRBV29-1 and TRBJ1-6; TRBD1 matches 8 bases. This CDR3 region has 13 residues. Germline CDR1 reads SQVTM; CDR2 reads ANQGSEA. V trimming: 7 bases; J trimming: 4 bases; junction bases outside the gene matches: 3. This chain's CDR3 is CSARTGYNSPLHF. In nucleotides, the CDR3 is TGCAGCGCGAGGACAGGGTATAATTCACCCCTCCACTTT.

In the case of this clonotype: A much larger clone differs from this one at a single base, so this may be a read error. V gene TRBV6-1 combines with J gene TRBJ2-5, with D maybe TRBD2 (7 bases). The CDR3 extends over 13 amino acids. The germline CDR1 and CDR2 sequences are MNHNS and SASEGT. The DNA for the CDR3 is TGTGCCAGCAGGGGGGGGCTCCAAGAGACCCGGTACTTC. This encodes CASRGGLQETRYF.

The chain recombines TRBV6-9 with TRBJ2-1; possibly TRBD1 for D (7 bases). V lost 2 bases and J lost 4, with 15 bases in between. In germline, CDR1 is MNHGY, CDR2 SVAAGI. This CDR3 spans 16 amino acids. The CDR3 spells CASSYRRGTEYNEQFF. The CDR3 DNA is TGTGCCAGCAGTTATCGGCGCGGGACAGAATACAATGAGCAGTTCTTC.